This T cell receptor beta chain was profiled in a study of T cell changes during pregnancy in multiple sclerosis. Here immunoSEQ multiplex PCR was the method, and the copy in TCRdb shows in-frame clones only, minus some. The sample includes about 59,000 clones, about 93% of them seen just once. CDR1 is MGHDK and CDR2 is SYGVNS in the germline V gene. V was clipped by 3 bases and J by 4 bases; unmatched bases: 4. There are 15 residues in the CDR3. The sample was CD4+ T cells from peripheral blood mononuclear cells, taken before pregnancy. This TCR came from a female donor with multiple sclerosis, enrolled in a pregnancy study. The genes are TRBV25-1 and TRBJ2-1; 9 bases map to TRBD2. The CDR3 nucleotides read TGTGCCAGCAGTGAGCATAGCGGGGGTTACAATGAGCAGTTCTTC. Residues: CASSEHSGGYNEQFF.